This TCR beta chain was obtained from a study of cytomegalovirus exposure and HLA in healthy donors. Findings and caveats of the study: TRBV6-2, TRBV6-3 and some other V segments were excluded as indistinguishable. Earlier analysis looked at TCR beta V segments, and most were productive about 87% or about 30% of the time.

Germline CDR1 and CDR2: SGHRS and YFSETQ. This CDR3 spans 15 amino acids. V lost 4 bases and J lost 5; bases outside the gene matches: 11. Though nominally healthy at sampling, donors likely had unrecorded immune exposures. In this sample, this clone turned up a few times. Antigen: not known. The PCR was carried out with 60 Vbeta primers and 13 Jbeta primers. Study processing details: It was a later analysis that counted 75 million to 90 million unique TCR beta chains, of which 9.5 million to 14 million were shared. Produced via immunoSEQ multiplex PCR; TCRdb's table is partial and in-frame only. V and J calls plus clone size are reproduced from that table; the DNA served to infer D and trimming. The sample carries about 180,000 clones, roughly 82% recorded once.

Sequencing was done on a sample of PBMCs. The sequence was collected from a man aged 40-50 years in good health and CMV-seronegative. This chain uses TRBV5-1 with TRBJ1-2; 7 bases map to TRBD1. CDR3: CASSDTGQASYGYTF. The CDR3 DNA reads TGCGCCAGCAGCGACACAGGACAGGCCTCTTATGGCTACACCTTC.